This T cell receptor (beta chain) was identified during a study of T cell responses to AZD1222 COVID-19 vaccine. V lost 1 base, J lost 7 bases, and 8 bases lay in between. This CDR3 region has 14 residues. Germline V CDR1 and CDR2: SGHAT, FQNNGV. The study's findings and limits: None of the repertoires were sampled until the peak T cell response had passed. Seropositive AZD1222 recipients at baseline numbered only five or six. Reportedly, close to half of spike-specific TCRs are directed against unmutated variant regions. White British people made up most donors, females outnumbered males, and clonal diversity was possibly underestimated.

This table comes from immunoSEQ multiplex PCR, and its TCRdb copy is limited to in-frame clones, with some not included. The top ten clones hold about 4.3% of a sample with 100,000 to 150,000 clones, about nine tenths of them seen once. A remark on this clone: The target antigen is unknown.

The TCR sequence derives from an adult in good health. The chain links TRBV11-2 to TRBJ1-6, with D unresolved. The sequences come from peripheral blood, collected on day 0 of MenACWY control vaccination. CDR3 in DNA: TGTGCCAGCAGCTTAGCCACCACGAATTCACCCCTCCACTTT. Its translation is CASSLATTNSPLHF. Full variable domain (missing parts from reference TRBV11-2 and TRBJ1-6): EAGVAQSPRYKIIEKRQSVAFWCNPISGHATLYWYQQILGQGPKLLIQFQNNGVVDDSQLPKDRFSAERLKGVDSTLKIQPAKLEDSAVYLCASSLATTNSPLHFGNGTRLTVT.